The T cell receptor (beta chain) described here comes from a study of T-cell memory formation after mild COVID-19. On the study more broadly: TCR clusters were largely donor specific.

Findings and caveats of the study: Largely, contracting CD4+ clones fell within CM and EM, and contracting CD8+ clones within EMRA. Memory from before infection featured some responding clones, which suggests cross-reactive memory joined.

TCR alpha and TCR beta cDNA libraries carrying sample barcodes and UMIs came from 5'RACE with constant-segment primers. Each CDR3 protein gets one entry after TCRdb re-called the 5' RACE reads with MiXCR. The table lists around 50,000 distinct CDR3 sequences, roughly 27% of them singletons, with about 45% in the top ten. V was pared by 3 bases and J by 3 bases, with 11 bases between. Per the germline V gene, CDR1 is MRHNA and CDR2 is SNTAGT. The CDR3 covers 14 residues. As for this clonotype: Antigen unknown.

The sequence was collected from a man between 18 and 29 years old who had mild COVID-19 (a few samples of this study predate the infection). Cell type and time point are not known. The chain couples TRBV6-4 to TRBJ1-1; a weak D match, TRBD1 (6 bases). Sequenced material: PBMCs or a T cell subset sorted from them (not recorded which). This chain's CDR3 is CASSESNRDTEAFF. DNA of the CDR3: TGTGCCAGCAGTGAGAGTAACAGGGACACTGAAGCTTTCTTT.